Following are 14 T cell receptor beta chains from one sample sequenced in a study of radiotherapy plus CTLA-4 blockade in lung cancer. The data were produced by immunoSEQ multiplex PCR, yet TCRdb's version contains in-frame clones alone and is incomplete. The sample shows about 85,000 clones, roughly 86% of them seen only once. The material was peripheral blood, obtained from a patient treated with radiotherapy plus ipilimumab. These receptors were collected from a human donor with non-small cell lung cancer who had a partial response to radiotherapy plus ipilimumab.

The chain uses TRBV15 and TRBJ2-1, with 8 positions matching TRBD1. The V gene end was trimmed by 2 bases and the J gene end by 4 bases; junction bases not matched to a gene: 10. This CDR3 comprises 17 residues. Germline V gene data show CDR1 as LNHNV and CDR2 as YYDKDF (reference sequence). CDR3 DNA: TGTGCCACCAGCAGAAAAACCGGGACAGGCTTTTACAATGAGCAGTTCTTC. Translated: CATSRKTGTGFYNEQFF.

V usage is TRBV19 and J usage is TRBJ1-5, with a tentative D call TRBD1 (6 bases). Trimming took 4 bases from V and 0 from J, leaving 13 bases between them. Germline lookup yields CDR1 LNHDA and CDR2 SQIVND (reference sequence). This CDR3 is built from 16 residues. In nucleotides, the CDR3 is TGTGCCAGTAGTACCGGGACATCTTATAGCAATCAGCCCCAGCATTTT. It codes for CASSTGTSYSNQPQHF. Combining the CDR3 with reference TRBV19 and TRBJ1-5 gives the whole variable domain DGGITQSPKYLFRKEGQNVTLSCEQNLNHDAMYWYRQDPGQGLRLIYYSQIVNDFQKGDIAEGYSVSREKKESFPLTVTSAQKNPTAFYLCASSTGTSYSNQPQHFGDGTRLSIL.

The sample holds one count of this clone. The rearrangement links TRBV7-2 to TRBJ2-5; D perhaps matches TRBD2 (5 bases). The V end lost 5 bases, the J end lost 5 bases, and 6 bases lay between the germline ends. The CDR3 covers 11 residues. Germline V gives CDR1 SGHTA, CDR2 FQGNSA. The CDR3 DNA reads as TGTGCCAGCAGCCCGGGGGAGACCCAGTACTTC. The encoded protein is CASSPGETQYF.

The chain couples TRBV4-3 to TRBJ2-1, with 7 positions matching TRBD2. Germline V CDR1 and CDR2: LGHNA, YSLEER. The ends lost 4 bases at V and 6 bases at J; junction bases unmatched: 6. The length of the CDR3 is 14 residues. CDR3 in amino acids: CASSPLAAGNEQFF. The CDR3 DNA follows: TGCGCCAGCAGCCCGCTAGCGGCGGGCAATGAGCAGTTCTTC.

V gene TRBV19 combines with J gene TRBJ2-5; 14 bases align to TRBD2. This CDR3 contains 17 residues. Germline lookup yields CDR1 LNHDA and CDR2 SQIVND (reference sequence). Trimming removed 4 bases from V and 11 bases from J; junction bases left unmatched: 15. CDR3 DNA sequence: TGTGCCAGTAGTACTGGGACTAGCGGGAGAATTTTGAGGGAGCAGTACTTC. Its translation is CASSTGTSGRILREQYF.

The rearrangement uses TRBV7-8 and TRBJ2-3; D gene uncertain. Germline CDR1 SGHVS, CDR2 FQNEAQ. Trimming left V 1 base short and J 4 bases short, with 9 bases between. CDR3 length: 14 amino acids. CDR3 loop: CASSLDHQSDTQYF. The CDR3 nucleotides read TGTGCCAGCAGCTTAGATCACCAGTCAGATACGCAGTATTTT.

The chain employs TRBV7-9 and TRBJ1-2; TRBD1 aligns across 9 bases. Germline values: CDR1 SEHNR, CDR2 FQNEAQ (reference sequence). V trimming: 1 base; J trimming: 2 bases; junction bases outside the gene matches: 5. The CDR3 contains 16 residues. CDR3 DNA sequence: TGTGCCAGCAGCTTAGTCGTCGGACAGGGGAACTATGGCTACACCTTC. Protein sequence: CASSLVVGQGNYGYTF.

V and J are TRBV7-9 and TRBJ1-1; D possibly corresponds to TRBD1 (5 bases). V was shortened by 5 bases and J by 7 bases, with 8 bases between the two germline ends. Germline CDR1 is SEHNR and CDR2 is FQNEAQ (reference sequence). This CDR3 has 11 amino acids. CDR3 sequence: CASSLGLEAFF. CDR3 sequence (DNA): TGTGCCAGCAGCCTGGGACTTGAAGCTTTCTTT.

The chain employs TRBV5-4 and TRBJ2-1; D may be TRBD1 (6 bases). The CDR3 contains 14 residues. Germline V gene sequence: CDR1 SGHNT, CDR2 YYREEE (reference sequence). The V gene lost 0 bases and the J gene lost 2 bases, with 6 bases spanning the gap. The CDR3 bases are TGTGCCAGCAGCTTGGGGGGGCCCTACAATGAGCAGTTCTTC. Translated, it gives CASSLGGPYNEQFF.

This clone was found once. The CDR3 DNA follows: TGCGCCAGCAGCTTTAGGGGATACTACACCTTC. This gives the protein CASSFRGYYTF. This rearrangement joins TRBV5-1 to TRBJ1-2; D is possibly TRBD1 (5 bases). Germline V CDR1 and CDR2: SGHRS, YFSETQ. V lost 2 bases to trimming and J lost 10 bases, with 9 bases between them. The CDR3 totals 11 residues.

The rearrangement uses TRBV6-1 and TRBJ1-5; 11 bases match TRBD1. Unmatched junction bases numbered 7, after V lost 6 bases and J lost 6 bases. There are 15 residues in the CDR3. Per the germline V gene, CDR1 is MNHNS and CDR2 is SASEGT. CDR3 sequence: CASRPWDRGAQPQHF. CDR3 bases: TGTGCCAGCAGGCCTTGGGACAGGGGGGCTCAGCCCCAGCATTTT.

This sequence joins TRBV6-1 and TRBJ2-7; D may be TRBD1 (5 bases). V lost 7 bases to trimming and J lost 3 bases, with 13 bases between them. The CDR3 is made up of 13 amino acids. Looked up from germline, CDR1 is MNHNS and CDR2 is SASEGT. CDR3 loop: CASKGSTFYEQYF. CDR3 nucleotides: TGTGCCAGCAAGGGGTCTACTTTCTACGAGCAGTACTTC.

Concerning this clone: A junction boundary mismatches the germline segment, possibly from a read error. This sequence joins TRBV2 and TRBJ2-7; TRBD2 aligns across 8 bases. The CDR3 sequence is 11 residues long. The germline V gene has CDR1 SNHLY and CDR2 FYNNEI. CDR3 nucleotide sequence: TGTGCCAGCAGTAAGACTAGCGTGACAGTCTTC. Translation: CASSKTSVTVF.

The CDR3 coding sequence is TGTGCCAGCAGCCGAGACAGGGGTTCTCAGCCCCAGCATTTT. It specifies CASSRDRGSQPQHF. The V call is TRBV4-2, the J call TRBJ1-5; 8 bases line up with TRBD1. After removal of 4 bases from V and 6 bases from J, the junction contained 5 bases not matched to a gene. Germline V gives CDR1 LGHNA, CDR2 YNFKEQ. The CDR3 contains 14 residues.